The entry below describes one T cell receptor (beta chain). Its recognized antigen is unknown. No much larger clone is present one base from it, and per-base qualities are unavailable. The sample originates from a study of CD4+ T cells in melanoma (dated by TCRdb to between 2021 and 2022). Notes on the research overall: The study investigated neoantigen-specific CD4+ T cells in human melanoma. Broad study findings and their caveats: Neoantigen-specific CD4+ T cells in melanoma were reported to show diverse differentiation states. Neoantigen-specific CD4+ T cells were reported to be correlated with the function of CD8+ T cells, macrophages and B cells.

The donors were melanoma patients. Library preparation employed the immunoSEQ multiplex PCR assay. TCRdb provides this immuneACCESS table in a form limited to in-frame rearrangements. Some clones are lacking; in checked studies, under half of them reflect an unresolved V gene, and why the rest are absent is not known. The sample table shows 18,000 or so clones, and 83% are seen once. 5.1% of the sample comes from the top ten. Sequencing was done on a sample of cells from a culture (not recorded whether cultured in vitro). This receptor was obtained from a human donor with melanoma.

The sequenced DNA is TGTGCCAGCAGCTCCGGGACAGAAAATCAGCCCCAGCATTTT. It codes for CASSSGTENQPQHF. The rearrangement joined TRBV6-6 to TRBJ1-5; TRBD1 aligns with 7 central bases. The germline V end is reduced by 6 bases and the J end by 4 bases; junction bases left unmatched: 6. The CDR3 measures 14 amino acids from cysteine to phenylalanine. Only the CDR3 part of the read is kept: 42 bases, read in frame from the first base. CDR1 and CDR2, looked up from the germline V gene (reference sequence), are MNHNY and SVGAGI.